The 15 T cell receptor beta chains in this list originate from one sample, sequenced in a study of blood T cells in healthy people across ages (dated by TCRdb to the mid-2010s). The library was obtained by 5' RACE. The instrument was an Illumina HiSeq 2500. A second PCR of roughly 6 to 11 cycles was run with a J-beta primer mix and a sample-barcoded 5' primer. TCRdb reworked the public reads: Q25 trimming with fastp, MiXCR clone assembly, productive beta chains retained. Entries that share a CDR3 protein sequence are merged under the most common genes and DNA. The table for this sample lists hundreds of thousands of distinct CDR3 sequences; 58% of them were counted only once. The ten largest make up about 20% of the sample. Sample: blood. These receptors came from a man younger than 40 in good health.

V gene TRBV29-1 combines with J gene TRBJ2-5; D is perhaps TRBD1 (6 bases). In germline, CDR1 is SQVTM, CDR2 ANQGSEA. The CDR3 is made up of 15 amino acids. Trimming removed 3 bases from V and 0 bases from J, with 14 bases in between. This CDR3 is CSVEGADRYQETQYF. Written as DNA, the CDR3 is TGCAGCGTTGAGGGCGCTGACAGGTACCAAGAGACCCAGTACTTC.

The chain uses TRBV11-2 and TRBJ1-1; TRBD1 matches at 7 bases. The V and J ends lost 2 bases and 1 base, in that order; junction bases with no gene match: 7. Germline CDR1 SGHAT, CDR2 FQNNGV. This CDR3 contains 16 residues. Here the CDR3 reads CASSLNLGTANTEAFF. The CDR3 region has the DNA TGTGCCAGCAGCTTAAATTTAGGGACAGCGAACACTGAAGCTTTCTTT. Together with reference TRBV11-2 and TRBJ1-1, the CDR3 gives the full variable domain: EAGVAQSPRYKIIEKRQSVAFWCNPISGHATLYWYQQILGQGPKLLIQFQNNGVVDDSQLPKDRFSAERLKGVDSTLKIQPAKLEDSAVYLCASSLNLGTANTEAFFGQGTRLTVV.

There are a few counts of this clonotype. This rearrangement joins TRBV10-3 to TRBJ2-3; D is perhaps TRBD1 (6 bases). Trimming stripped 0 bases from V and 5 bases from J, with 12 bases between. Germline CDR1 reads ENHRY; CDR2 reads SYGVKD. The CDR3 spans 15 residues. CDR3 DNA sequence: TGTGCCATCAGTGAGTCTGGACAGTCCGGAGATACGCAGTATTTT. Its translation: CAISESGQSGDTQYF.

For this clonotype: One end of the junction fails to match germline, which may point to a read error. V gene TRBV4-3 combines with J gene TRBJ2-3, with 8 positions matching TRBD2. The CDR3 contains 16 residues. Germline CDR1 and CDR2: LGHNA and YSLEER. CDR3: CASSQEPAGGTDTQYF. The DNA for the CDR3 is TGTGCCAGCAGCCAAGAGCCAGCGGGAGGCACAGATACGCAGTATTTT.

This clonotype was seen only a few times. This rearrangement joins TRBV20-1 to TRBJ2-3; 14 nucleotides agree with TRBD2. This CDR3 is built from 17 residues. CDR1 DFQATT and CDR2 SNEGSKA come from the germline V gene (reference sequence). Trimming cost V 6 bases and J 1 base; bases outside gene matches: 9. CDR3 bases: TGCAGTGCGGACGGGACTAGCGGGGGAGGGGGCACAGATACGCAGTATTTT. Translated: CSADGTSGGGGTDTQYF.

The chain recombines TRBV7-8 with TRBJ2-5; D is unclear. The CDR3 length is 13 residues. V was shortened by 5 bases and J by 5 bases, with 12 bases between the two germline ends. Germline values: CDR1 SGHVS, CDR2 FQNEAQ. The DNA of the CDR3 is TGTGCCAGCAGCCCCGGAATTTGGGAGACCCAGTACTTC. Amino acids: CASSPGIWETQYF.

Written as DNA, the CDR3 is TGTGCCAGCAGCCGCGGCCCCGGGACTAGCGACGAGCAGTACTTC. Amino acids: CASSRGPGTSDEQYF. This chain links TRBV7-2 with TRBJ2-7, with 10 positions matching TRBD2. The CDR3 is 15 residues long. V gave up 5 bases and J gave up 5 bases; unmatched junction bases: 9. Germline V lookup: CDR1 SGHTA, CDR2 FQGNSA.

The chain is built from TRBV21-1 and TRBJ2-4; the DNA was not used to check the table's D call, TRBD1. The J call is doubtful: the DNA matches TRBJ2-7 better. TRBV21-1 is assigned pseudogene status. The CDR3 loop spans 16 amino acids. CDR3: CASSNLRGQRNYEQYF. In DNA, the CDR3 is TGTGCCAGCAGCAACCTAAGGGGACAGCGCAACTACGAGCAGTACTTC.

This sequence joins TRBV6-2 or TRBV6-3 and TRBJ1-2; D may be TRBD1 (5 bases). V was pared by 2 bases and J by 3 bases, with 10 bases between. The CDR3 spans 14 residues. Germline lookup yields CDR1 MNHEY and CDR2 SVGEGT. The CDR3 sequence is CASSYRPQDYGYTF. CDR3 coding DNA: TGTGCCAGCAGTTACCGGCCACAGGACTATGGCTACACCTTC.

The rearrangement links TRBV20-1 to TRBJ2-3; 8 bases are a match to TRBD1. With 5 bases clipped from V and 5 bases from J, the junction kept 12 bases outside the gene matches. CDR3 size: 15 residues. The germline V gene encodes CDR1 DFQATT and CDR2 SNEGSKA (reference sequence). CDR3 amino acids: CSARRGDRSKDTQYF. CDR3 coding DNA: TGCAGTGCTCGTAGAGGGGACAGGAGTAAAGATACGCAGTATTTT.

The rearrangement links TRBV19 to TRBJ1-5, with 7 bases fitting TRBD1. From germline, CDR1 is LNHDA and CDR2 SQIVND (reference sequence). The CDR3 length is 15 residues. Trimming cost V 2 bases and J 4 bases; bases outside gene matches: 5. CDR3 nucleotides: TGTGCCAGTAGTATAATAGGGACAGATAATCAGCCCCAGCATTTT. Protein sequence: CASSIIGTDNQPQHF. Variable domain in full (rest from reference TRBV19 and TRBJ1-5): DGGITQSPKYLFRKEGQNVTLSCEQNLNHDAMYWYRQDPGQGLRLIYYSQIVNDFQKGDIAEGYSVSREKKESFPLTVTSAQKNPTAFYLCASSIIGTDNQPQHFGDGTRLSIL.

The chain employs TRBV12-3 or TRBV12-4 and TRBJ2-7; tentatively, D is TRBD2 (6 bases). The CDR3 extends over 14 amino acids. V was pared by 4 bases and J by 0 bases, with 10 bases between. The CDR3 coding sequence is TGTGCCAGCAGTTGGAGGGAGACCTCCTACGAGCAGTACTTC. Translation gives CASSWRETSYEQYF.

This chain connects TRBV27 to TRBJ2-5; 9 positions match TRBD2. TRBJ2-7 matches the DNA end more closely, so the J call is doubtful. Germline-derived CDR1 and CDR2 are MNHEY and SMNVEV (reference sequence). The CDR3 loop spans 14 amino acids. CDR3 bases: TGTGCCAGCGGGGTTAGCGGGAGCGGCTACGAGCAGTACTTC. Its translation is CASGVSGSGYEQYF.

A note on this clonotype: The junction differs from germline at one of its ends, possibly a read error. The chain couples TRBV7-7 to TRBJ2-2; TRBD2 agrees at 7 bases. The CDR3 sequence is 14 residues long. Germline V gene lookup returns CDR1 SSHAT and CDR2 FNYEAQ (reference sequence). CDR3 region: CASSFGRTTGELFF. As DNA, the CDR3 is TGTGCTAGCAGCTTCGGGAGGACTACCGGGGAGCTGTTTTTT.

In this sample, this clonotype turned up a few times. The rearrangement uses TRBV20-1 and TRBJ2-1; the match to TRBD2 covers 7 bases. Trimming at V came to 5 bases and at J to 3 bases, leaving 19 bases not matched to a gene. The CDR3 runs 18 residues. Germline CDR1 DFQATT, CDR2 SNEGSKA (reference sequence). The CDR3 DNA is TGCAGTGCTGGGCACCGGGACTACACTTCTCTGGGCTACAATGAGCAGTTCTTC. Its translation is CSAGHRDYTSLGYNEQFF.